The TCR beta chain under discussion was sequenced for a study of human T cells and chemical hapten exposure. Study overall: Sensitization used 2% DPC on around 2 cm by around 2 cm upper inner arm skin. Small pooled library volume differences chiefly drove per-sample TCR yield variation. Study conclusions and caveats: Expanded TCRs formed significantly more large CDR3 similarity clusters than controls.

This clonotype was recorded at least ten times. Its target is not known. Time point noted: pre-sensitization, week 0. Treatment defined: therapeutic diphenylcyclopropenone sensitization with weekly scalp DPC. Sample donors consisted of patients with alopecia, aged 18 to 70 years, who were suitable for DPC. TCRdb itself ran the RACE reads through MiXCR, one entry per CDR3 protein. Of roughly 40,000 distinct CDR3 sequences listed, over 10% are singletons. This TCR was sampled from a woman between 25 and 40 years old with alopecia areata. Some clones in this sample may be carry-over from other donors' samples. Specimen: whole blood, collected in connection with sensitization to the hapten diphenylcyclopropenone (DPC).

The CDR3 DNA reads TGTGCCAGCAGTGATCGGAGGTCACAAGGTCAAGCTTTCTTT. Amino acids: CASSDRRSQGQAFF. The rearrangement joins TRBV2 to TRBJ1-1; D not resolved. V was clipped by 3 bases and J by 9 bases, with 17 bases between them. CDR3 length: 14 residues. Germline CDR1 SNHLY, CDR2 FYNNEI.